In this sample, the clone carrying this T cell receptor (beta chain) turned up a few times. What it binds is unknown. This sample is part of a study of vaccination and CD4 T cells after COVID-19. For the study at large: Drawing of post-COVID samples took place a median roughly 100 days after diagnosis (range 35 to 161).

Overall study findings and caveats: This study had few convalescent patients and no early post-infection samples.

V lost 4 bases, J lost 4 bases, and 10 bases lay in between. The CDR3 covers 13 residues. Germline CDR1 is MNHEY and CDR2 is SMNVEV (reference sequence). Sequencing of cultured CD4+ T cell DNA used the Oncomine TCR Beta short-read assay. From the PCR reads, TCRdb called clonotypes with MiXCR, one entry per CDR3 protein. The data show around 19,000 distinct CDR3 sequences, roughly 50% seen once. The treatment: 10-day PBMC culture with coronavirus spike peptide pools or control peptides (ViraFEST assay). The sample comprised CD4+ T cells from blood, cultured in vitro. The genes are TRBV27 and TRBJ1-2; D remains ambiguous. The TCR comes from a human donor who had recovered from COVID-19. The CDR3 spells CASSSDLRYGYTF. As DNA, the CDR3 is TGTGCCAGCAGTTCGGACCTACGCTATGGCTACACCTTC.